Each of the 32 T cell receptor beta chains below was sequenced from the same sample in a study of T cells in Graves' hyperthyroidism and ophthalmopathy. What was amplified from RNA transcripts were TCR beta CDR3 regions. The HTBI primer set drove a first-round RT-PCR of the TCR CDR3. MiXCR was run by TCRdb on the multiplex PCR reads, yielding one entry per CDR3 protein. Among about 560,000 distinct CDR3 sequences listed, approximately 44% were seen once. Input material: peripheral blood or thyroid tissue (not recorded which). The receptors stem from a woman under 30 with Graves' hyperthyroidism.

The chain carries TRBV2 and TRBJ1-3; D remains ambiguous. CDR1 and CDR2 from the germline V gene are SNHLY and FYNNEI. Trimming removed 11 bases from V and 0 bases from J, with 20 bases in between. CDR3 length equals 16 residues. The DNA of the CDR3 is TGTGCCTCTCTCGTTGATCCGGGGTACTCTGGAAACACCATATATTTT. It specifies CASLVDPGYSGNTIYF.

This chain connects TRBV15 to TRBJ1-1, with 7 bases that match TRBD1. J gave up 1 base and V 3 bases, and 5 bases lay outside the gene matches. This CDR3 region has 15 residues. Germline V gene data show CDR1 as LNHNV and CDR2 as YYDKDF (reference sequence). DNA of the CDR3: TGTGCCACCAGCAGTGAATGGGACAGGAACACTGAAGCTTTCTTT. This gives the protein CATSSEWDRNTEAFF.

V usage is TRBV6-6 and J usage is TRBJ1-1, with D possibly matching TRBD1 (5 bases). This CDR3 is 14 amino acids long. Trimming cost V 6 bases and J 1 base, with 12 bases left between them. Germline values: CDR1 MNHNY, CDR2 SVGAGI (reference sequence). CDR3 region: CASSSGGRNTEAFF. Written as DNA, the CDR3 is TGTGCCAGCAGCTCGGGGGGAAGGAACACTGAAGCTTTCTTT.

This chain joins TRBV7-9 and TRBJ1-6, with TRBD1 as a possible D gene (5 bases). Looked up from germline, CDR1 is SEHNR and CDR2 is FQNEAQ (reference sequence). The CDR3 extends over 12 amino acids. V was shortened by 1 base and J by 15 bases, with 10 bases between the two germline ends. The CDR3 protein is CASSLGGTNLHF. CDR3 DNA sequence: TGTGCCAGCAGCTTAGGGGGGACGAACCTCCACTTT.

The rearrangement links TRBV10-3 to TRBJ2-5, with D perhaps being TRBD1 or TRBD2 (5 bases each). The V end was cut by 7 bases, the J end by 2 bases, with 11 bases between. The CDR3 has 13 residues. CDR1 is ENHRY and CDR2 is SYGVKD in the germline V gene. CDR3 protein: CAITGDGQETQYF. The CDR3 region has the DNA TGTGCCATCACTGGGGACGGACAAGAGACCCAGTACTTC.

This rearrangement joins TRBV2 to TRBJ1-4, with D possibly matching TRBD1 (5 bases). Trimming pared 8 bases from V and 7 bases from J, leaving 17 bases between. The CDR3 covers 14 residues. Germline CDR1 SNHLY, CDR2 FYNNEI. Here the CDR3 DNA reads TGTGCCAGCGGAGGGACCCCAGTGAGTGAAAAACTGTTTTTT. Protein product: CASGGTPVSEKLFF.

The chain employs TRBV2 and TRBJ1-2; no definite D call. The V end lost 3 bases, the J end lost 5 bases, and 13 bases lay between the germline ends. CDR3 length equals 14 residues. Germline V CDR1 and CDR2: SNHLY, FYNNEI. This chain's CDR3 is CASSEGNARYGYTF. CDR3 coding DNA: TGTGCCAGCAGTGAGGGGAACGCCCGGTATGGCTACACCTTC.

The rearrangement uses TRBV10-3 and TRBJ2-7; D perhaps matches TRBD2 (5 bases). CDR1 is ENHRY, CDR2 SYGVKD, per germline. This CDR3 region has 14 residues. V was shortened by 10 bases and J by 0 bases, with 16 bases between the two germline ends. CDR3 amino acids: CASRLEVSSYEQYF. The CDR3 region has the DNA TGTGCCAGTCGATTGGAGGTCAGCTCCTACGAGCAGTACTTC.

This clonotype came up many times. The chain employs TRBV9 and TRBJ1-1, with D perhaps matching TRBD1 (5 bases). The V gene's germline CDR1 is SGDLS and CDR2 YYNGEE. Trimming removed 2 bases from V and 0 bases from J, with 11 bases in between. This CDR3 spans 15 amino acids. The CDR3: CASSVGGTMNTEAFF. The DNA of the CDR3 is TGTGCCAGCAGCGTCGGGGGGACCATGAACACTGAAGCTTTCTTT.

This rearrangement joins TRBV20-1 to TRBJ1-2; D ambiguous. The CDR3 totals 12 residues. V shed 6 bases and J shed 2 bases, with 10 bases lying between them. The germline CDR1 and CDR2 sequences are DFQATT and SNEGSKA (reference sequence). Here the CDR3 reads CSADAENYGYTF. For the CDR3, the DNA is TGCAGTGCGGACGCTGAGAACTATGGCTACACCTTC.

The rearrangement uses TRBV24-1 and TRBJ2-5; D may be TRBD1 or TRBD2 (5 bases each). In germline, CDR1 is KGHDR, CDR2 SFDVKD. Trimming pared 5 bases from V and 8 bases from J, leaving 14 bases between. The CDR3 totals 13 residues. The CDR3 reads CATSGQGTATQYF. DNA for the CDR3: TGTGCCACCAGTGGCCAAGGGACGGCAACCCAGTACTTC.

This clonotype was seen a handful of times. This chain connects TRBV7-2 to TRBJ2-7; the D gene is possibly TRBD2 (6 bases). The germline V gene has CDR1 SGHTA and CDR2 FQGNSA. This CDR3 comprises 16 residues. Between the trimmed V and J ends, which lost 5 bases and 0 bases, there was a span of 17 bases. Here the CDR3 reads CASSPSSGSVSYEQYF. DNA of the CDR3: TGTGCCAGCAGCCCCTCCTCCGGGAGTGTCTCCTACGAGCAGTACTTC.

The J gene is TRBJ1-2, the V gene TRBV20-1; D possibly corresponds to TRBD1 (5 bases). The germline gives CDR1 DFQATT, CDR2 SNEGSKA (reference sequence). CDR3 length: 13 residues. V lost 0 bases, J lost 9 bases, and 14 bases lay in between. CDR3 nucleotide sequence: TGCAGTGCTAGAGATAGGGGAGCCGAGAGCTACACCTTC. Protein: CSARDRGAESYTF.

This clonotype was recorded only once. Compared with germline, one end of the junction differs, possibly owing to a read error. V usage is TRBV7-8 and J usage is TRBJ1-3, with no clear D. Germline V gives CDR1 SGHVS, CDR2 FQNEAQ. This CDR3 has 15 amino acids. This chain's CDR3 is CASSSPFRGGDTIYF. CDR3 nucleotides: TGTGCCAGCAGCTCACCCTTCCGGGGTGGAGACACCATATATTTT. Variable domain in full (rest from reference TRBV7-8 and TRBJ1-3): GAGVSQSPRYKVAKRGQDVALRCDPISGHVSLFWYQQALGQGPEFLTYFQNEAQLDKSGLPSDRFFAERPEGSVSTLKIQRTQQEDSAVYLCASSSPFRGGDTIYFGEGSWLTVV.

The chain recombines TRBV5-1 with TRBJ2-6; D is undetermined. The CDR3 runs 18 residues. Germline-derived CDR1 and CDR2 are SGHRS and YFSETQ. Trimming took off 4 bases at V and 0 bases at J, with 17 bases between the two ends. DNA of the CDR3: TGCGCCAGCAGCCACGGGTTTATGACCGTCTCTGGGGCCAACGTCCTGACTTTC. It is translated as CASSHGFMTVSGANVLTF.

This clonotype has a single count. The V and J genes are TRBV11-2 and TRBJ2-5, with 9 bases that match TRBD1. The trim removed 9 bases at V and 5 bases at J, leaving 7 bases unmatched. The CDR3 has 13 residues. Germline loops: CDR1 SGHAT, CDR2 FQNNGV. The CDR3 DNA reads TGTGCCAGGGACCCCGGGACAGGGGAGACCCAGTACTTC. As protein: CARDPGTGETQYF.

Of note for this clonotype: At one boundary the junction diverges from the germline segment, which might be a read error. This chain joins TRBV7-4 and TRBJ2-3; 11 positions match TRBD2. The V gene's germline CDR1 is SGHVT and CDR2 SQSDAQ. This CDR3 comprises 17 residues. The CDR3 loop reads CASSYSGTSGHTGTQYF. DNA for the CDR3: TGTGCCAGCAGCTACTCCGGGACTAGCGGCCACACAGGTACGCAGTATTTT.

The chain combines TRBV2 with TRBJ1-2; the D is unclear. The V gene's germline CDR1 is SNHLY and CDR2 FYNNEI. The ends were cut back, 6 bases at V and 8 bases at J, with 16 bases in the middle. The CDR3 spans 13 residues. For the CDR3, the DNA is TGTGCCAGCAGGACGGAAAGCCAAGGAGGCTACACCTTC. It specifies CASRTESQGGYTF.

This clonotype appeared many times. The J gene is TRBJ1-2, the V gene TRBV2, with 7 bases matching TRBD1. Germline lookup yields CDR1 SNHLY and CDR2 FYNNEI. J was trimmed by 3 bases and V by 5 bases; bases with no gene match: 6. The CDR3 loop spans 14 amino acids. As DNA, the CDR3 is TGTGCCAGCAGTTACGGAACAGGGGACTATGGCTACACCTTC. It is translated as CASSYGTGDYGYTF.

The genes are TRBV29-1 and TRBJ1-4; no firm D call. Germline V gene sequence: CDR1 SQVTM, CDR2 ANQGSEA. CDR3 size: 12 residues. V was shortened by 4 bases and J by 8 bases, with 11 bases between the two germline ends. The CDR3 region has the DNA TGCAGCGTTGGAGAGGGCGCGGAAAAACTGTTTTTT. This encodes CSVGEGAEKLFF.

The count of this clonotype is one. The chain carries TRBV20-1 and TRBJ2-7, with 7 bases lining up with TRBD1. This CDR3 is built from 13 residues. Germline-derived CDR1 and CDR2 are DFQATT and SNEGSKA (reference sequence). With V trimmed by 4 bases and J by 1 base, 4 bases remained unmatched. The CDR3 protein is CSANDRASYEQYF. DNA for the CDR3: TGCAGTGCTAATGACAGGGCATCCTACGAGCAGTACTTC.

As for this clonotype: A read error may explain this, as a much larger clone is one base away. The J gene is TRBJ2-5, the V gene TRBV25-1; 8 nucleotides align to TRBD2. Germline trimming cut 6 bases from V and 5 bases from J; bases unmatched to any gene: 11. This CDR3 is 15 amino acids long. Germline loops: CDR1 MGHDK, CDR2 SYGVNS. The CDR3 region has the DNA TGTGCCAGCAGCCCGCTCTCGGGAGGGCCCGAGACCCAGTACTTC. As protein: CASSPLSGGPETQYF.

The chain couples TRBV7-9 to TRBJ1-1; D not certain. From germline, CDR1 is SEHNR and CDR2 FQNEAQ (reference sequence). V was shortened by 6 bases and J by 4 bases, with 18 bases between the two germline ends. The CDR3 extends over 15 amino acids. The CDR3 loop reads CASRGLEGWGTEAFF. In DNA form, the CDR3 reads TGTGCCAGCAGGGGTTTAGAGGGCTGGGGCACTGAAGCTTTCTTT.

The chain combines TRBV2 with TRBJ1-6; a weak D match, TRBD1 (6 bases). The CDR3 runs 16 residues. Germline V gene lookup returns CDR1 SNHLY and CDR2 FYNNEI. V dropped 4 bases and J dropped 7 bases, with 17 bases sitting between them. The CDR3 coding sequence is TGTGCCAGCAGTGCAGGGGCCACGGTACACAATTCACCCCTCCACTTT. Amino acids: CASSAGATVHNSPLHF.

The chain is built from TRBV2 and TRBJ1-2; no firm D call. The CDR3 loop spans 15 amino acids. CDR1 and CDR2 (germline): SNHLY, FYNNEI. With 6 bases removed from V and 4 bases from J, the gap between germline ends came to 18 bases. CDR3 sequence: CASSYQTRRTYGYTF. CDR3 in DNA: TGTGCCAGCAGCTACCAGACACGGCGAACCTATGGCTACACCTTC.

This clonotype has just a few counts. The chain has TRBV20-1 and TRBJ1-4, with TRBD1 as a possible D gene (5 bases). The CDR3 covers 14 residues. Germline CDR1 DFQATT, CDR2 SNEGSKA (reference sequence). V gave up 2 bases and J gave up 7 bases, with 14 bases separating them. CDR3 coding DNA: TGCAGTGCTAGAAGTGGGGACTTAAGTGAAAAACTGTTTTTT. Protein: CSARSGDLSEKLFF.

On this clonotype itself: Since a much larger clone is just one base distant, this may be a read error. The genes are TRBV7-9 and TRBJ1-1; D remains ambiguous. V gave up 4 bases and J gave up 1 base, with 13 bases separating them. Per germline, CDR1 SEHNR and CDR2 FQNEAQ (reference sequence). The CDR3 length is 15 residues. DNA of the CDR3: TGTGCCAGCAGCTCCCTGTCGCCGCCGAACACTGAAGCTTTCTTT. Amino acid sequence: CASSSLSPPNTEAFF. Together with reference TRBV7-9 and TRBJ1-1, the CDR3 gives the full variable domain: DTGVSQNPRHKITKRGQNVTFRCDPISEHNRLYWYRQTLGQGPEFLTYFQNEAQLEKSRLLSDRFSAERPKGSFSTLEIQRTEQGDSAMYLCASSSLSPPNTEAFFGQGTRLTVV.

For this clonotype: This may stem from a read error, because a much larger clone lies one nucleotide away. The genes are TRBV10-3 and TRBJ1-5; D may be TRBD1 (5 bases). The CDR3 extends over 14 amino acids. The germline V gene has CDR1 ENHRY and CDR2 SYGVKD. Trimming left V 6 bases short and J 0 bases short, with 9 bases between. The CDR3 nucleotides are TGTGCCATCAGCCGACAGTATAGCAATCAGCCCCAGCATTTT. It encodes CAISRQYSNQPQHF.

The rearrangement links TRBV5-5 to TRBJ1-5; maybe TRBD1 (5 bases). The CDR3 has 14 residues. Per the germline V gene, CDR1 is SGHKS and CDR2 is YYEKEE (reference sequence). V lost 4 bases, J lost 7 bases, and 15 bases lay in between. The CDR3 coding sequence is TGTGCCAGCAGCCAGACTGGGGGTGAACAGCCCCAGCATTTT. Amino acid sequence: CASSQTGGEQPQHF.

This clonotype was recorded at least ten times. The chain carries TRBV7-9 and TRBJ1-5; D ambiguous. V lost 3 bases to trimming and J lost 3 bases, with 9 bases between them. This CDR3 has 14 amino acids. The germline CDR1 and CDR2 sequences are SEHNR and FQNEAQ (reference sequence). The CDR3, as DNA: TGTGCCAGCAGCTTTGGGCACACCAATCAGCCCCAGCATTTT. Its translation: CASSFGHTNQPQHF.

This clonotype was seen only a few times. The chain is built from TRBV7-2 and TRBJ2-7; 10 bases agree with TRBD2. The V gene's germline CDR1 is SGHTA and CDR2 FQGNSA. With V trimmed by 3 bases and J by 0 bases, 2 bases remained unmatched. The CDR3 length is 15 residues. The CDR3 DNA reads as TGTGCCAGCAGCTTTAGCGGGAGGCTCTCCTACGAGCAGTACTTC. Translated, it gives CASSFSGRLSYEQYF.

This clonotype was picked up a small number of times. The chain carries TRBV2 and TRBJ2-7; tentatively, D is TRBD1 (5 bases). Per germline, CDR1 SNHLY and CDR2 FYNNEI. The CDR3 spans 19 residues. Trimming removed 2 bases from V and 2 bases from J, with 25 bases in between. The CDR3 spells CASSELIGPIKDKAYEQYF. The CDR3 region has the DNA TGTGCCAGCAGTGAATTAATTGGGCCCATAAAGGACAAAGCCTACGAGCAGTACTTC.